This is a list of T cell receptor beta chains from one sample in a study of OX40 agonist ivuxolimab in advanced cancers. The table came from immunoSEQ multiplex PCR; TCRdb's copy has only in-frame clones and leaves some out. The table includes 45,000 to 50,000 clones, approximately 91% detected once. The sample in question was CD4+ or CD8+ T cells sorted from blood, obtained in a trial of the OX40 agonist ivuxolimab. The source is an adult with an advanced solid tumor such as melanoma, head and neck, liver or kidney cancer. Both conserved end residues are part of each CDR3. A D gene is named only where the DNA matches it firmly. Some rows mark clone size as missing; the rest say once, few, many or name a class of expanded clone.

J gene,V gene,D gene,clone size,CDR3 protein,CDR3 DNA
TRBJ2-2,TRBV11-2,NA,NA,CASSRGGLGTGELFF,TGTGCCAGCAGCCGTGGGGGGCTTGGCACCGGGGAGCTGTTTTTT
TRBJ2-3,TRBV6-4,TRBD2,NA,CASSSLRSGGIDTQYF,TGTGCCAGCAGTTCTCTCAGGAGCGGGGGTATAGATACGCAGTATTTT
TRBJ2-5,TRBV30,NA,NA,CAWSGLQETQYF,TGTGCCTGGAGCGGTCTCCAAGAGACCCAGTACTTC
TRBJ2-4,TRBV7-9,TRBD1,NA,CASSSVLTGLDKNIQYF,TGTGCCAGCAGCTCGGTACTGACAGGGCTAGACAAAAACATTCAGTACTTC
TRBJ2-7,TRBV30,TRBD1,NA,CAWIGDSSYEQYF,TGTGCCTGGATCGGGGACAGTTCCTACGAGCAGTACTTC
TRBJ2-1,TRBV19,TRBD2,NA,CASNPGGLSRESYNEQFF,TGTGCCAGTAACCCGGGGGGGCTCTCACGGGAGTCCTACAATGAGCAGTTCTTC
TRBJ1-6,TRBV4-2,NA,NA,CASSQPGAEGSRLDSPLHF,TGTGCCAGCAGCCAACCCGGGGCGGAGGGCAGCCGCCTTGATTCACCCCTCCACTTT
TRBJ1-6,TRBV5-5,TRBD1,once,CASSQDRQGIRRDNSPLHF,TGTGCCAGCAGCCAAGATCGACAGGGGATCCGGAGGGATAATTCACCCCTCCACTTT
TRBJ2-7,TRBV6-1,NA,once,CASSAPPSYEQYF,TGTGCCAGCAGTGCGCCGCCTTCCTACGAGCAGTACTTC
TRBJ2-7,TRBV19,NA,NA,CASSEQGASYEQYF,TGTGCCAGTAGCGAACAGGGAGCTAGTTACGAGCAGTACTTC
TRBJ2-7,TRBV11-2,NA,NA,CASSLDPSQIYEQYF,TGTGCCAGCAGCTTAGATCCCTCGCAGATCTACGAGCAGTACTTC
TRBJ2-7,TRBV2,NA,NA,CASSAGTQYF,TGTGCCAGCAGTGCGGGGACGCAGTACTTC
TRBJ2-7,TRBV30,TRBD1,NA,CACLRQGTYEQYF,TGTGCCTGTCTTAGACAGGGAACCTACGAGCAGTACTTC
TRBJ1-1,TRBV11-1,TRBD1,NA,CATTPWTGITEAFF,TGTGCCACCACCCCTTGGACAGGGATAACTGAAGCTTTCTTT
TRBJ2-7,TRBV7-9,NA,once,CASSVSGVGEQYF,TGTGCCAGCAGTGTTTCCGGGGTGGGCGAGCAGTACTTC
TRBJ2-3,TRBV2,TRBD2,NA,CASSVPTTLAGNTDTQYF,TGTGCCAGCAGTGTCCCTACTACTCTAGCGGGAAACACAGATACGCAGTATTTT
TRBJ2-7,TRBV11-2,NA,NA,CASSFDEQYF,TGTGCCAGCAGCTTCGACGAGCAGTACTTC
TRBJ2-1,TRBV7-9,NA,once,CASSLSGQFSYNEQFF,TGTGCCAGCAGCTTGAGCGGACAATTCTCCTACAATGAGCAGTTCTTC
TRBJ1-5,TRBV27,NA,NA,CASSSPGLGQPQHF,TGTGCCAGCAGTTCTCCGGGGCTCGGTCAGCCCCAGCATTTT
TRBJ2-5,TRBV28,NA,NA,CASSPTQETQYF,TGTGCCAGCAGTCCCACCCAAGAGACCCAGTACTTC
TRBJ2-5,TRBV11-2,TRBD1,NA,CASSQGTGSGWRETQYF,TGTGCCAGCAGCCAAGGGACAGGATCCGGATGGAGAGAGACCCAGTACTTC
TRBJ1-5,TRBV19,NA,NA,CASSWEANQPQHF,TGTGCCAGTAGTTGGGAGGCCAATCAGCCCCAGCATTTT
TRBJ2-1,TRBV7-2,TRBD2,NA,CASSLVSSGGAYNEQFF,TGTGCCAGCAGCTTAGTGTCGAGTGGGGGGGCCTACAATGAGCAGTTCTTC
TRBJ2-7,TRBV6-6,NA,NA,CASSYSGDEQYF,TGTGCCAGCAGTTACTCAGGGGACGAGCAGTACTTC
TRBJ2-7,TRBV7-2,TRBD1,once,CASSLAGTGYEQYF,TGTGCCAGCAGCTTAGCGGGGACAGGCTACGAGCAGTACTTC
TRBJ1-3,TRBV9,NA,NA,CASSVGYGNTIYF,TGTGCCAGCAGCGTAGGATATGGAAACACCATATATTTT